This entry describes one T cell receptor (beta chain). An end of the junction does not agree with germline; a read error may underlie this. This sample stems from a study of T cell repertoires in aging, cancer and after chemotherapy. Rearranged V-D-J TRB sequences were amplified with a mixed TRB-A/B primer pool. Via MiXCR, TCRdb re-called the multiplex PCR reads, giving one row per CDR3 protein. The table records roughly 1,500 distinct CDR3 sequences, roughly 37% of them present only once. The template was genomic DNA from peripheral blood, not RNA. The sequencing sample was made of blood. This clonotype was sampled from a human donor with a solid tumor.

CDR3 protein: CASSLAGGGWDEQFF. Here the CDR3 DNA reads TGTGCCAGCAGCTTGGCCGGGGGAGGGTGGGATGAGCAGTTCTTC. The chain employs TRBV5-1 and TRBJ2-1; 7 bases align to TRBD2. CDR1 and CDR2 from the germline V gene are SGHRS and YFSETQ. The length of the CDR3 is 15 residues.